This T cell receptor (beta chain) was retrieved from a study of blood T cell repertoires in COVID-19. The CDR3 covers 12 residues. Per germline, CDR1 LNHDA and CDR2 SQIVND (reference sequence). Trimming removed 3 bases at V and 7 bases at J, with 10 bases between. Assay used: immunoSEQ multiplex PCR; TCRdb lists only in-frame clones, some missing. The profile shows around 150,000 clones, roughly 93% of them singletons. The V call is TRBV19, the J call TRBJ2-7; D may be TRBD2 (5 bases). Sequencing used peripheral blood. This sequence was found in a woman aged 55-70 years with COVID-19, enrolled during active disease. Written as DNA, the CDR3 is TGTGCCAGTAGTATGATACGGGAAGAGCAGTACTTC. This translates into CASSMIREEQYF. Looking up the rest from reference TRBV19 and TRBJ2-7 gives the full variable domain: DGGITQSPKYLFRKEGQNVTLSCEQNLNHDAMYWYRQDPGQGLRLIYYSQIVNDFQKGDIAEGYSVSREKKESFPLTVTSAQKNPTAFYLCASSMIREEQYFGPGTRLTVT.